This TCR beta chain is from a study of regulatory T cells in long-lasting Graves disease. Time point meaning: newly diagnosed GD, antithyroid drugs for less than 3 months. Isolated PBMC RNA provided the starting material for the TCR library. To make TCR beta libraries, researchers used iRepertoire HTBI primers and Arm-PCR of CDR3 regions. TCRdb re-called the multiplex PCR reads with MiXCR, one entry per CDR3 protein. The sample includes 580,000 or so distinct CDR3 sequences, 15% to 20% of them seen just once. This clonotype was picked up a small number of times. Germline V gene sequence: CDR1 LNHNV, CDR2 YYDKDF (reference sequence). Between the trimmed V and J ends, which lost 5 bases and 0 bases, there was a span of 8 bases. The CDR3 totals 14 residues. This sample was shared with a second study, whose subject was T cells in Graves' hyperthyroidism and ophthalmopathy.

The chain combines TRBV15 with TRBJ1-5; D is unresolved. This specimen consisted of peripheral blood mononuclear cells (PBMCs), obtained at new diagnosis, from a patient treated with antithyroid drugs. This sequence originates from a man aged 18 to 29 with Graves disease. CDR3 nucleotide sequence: TGTGCCACCAGCCCGCGGATTAGCAATCAGCCCCAGCATTTT. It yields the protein CATSPRISNQPQHF.